This TCR beta chain was captured in a study of T cell repertoires and Cas9 in healthy adults. Study background: CD4 and CD8 compartments: SpCas9-reactive T cells profiled for potency, cytotoxicity, lineage.

Germline CDR1 reads SGHRS; CDR2 reads YFSETQ. Trimming pared 0 bases from V and 3 bases from J, leaving 13 bases between. The CDR3 is made up of 15 amino acids. Study-wide results and caveats: SpCas9-reactive effector T cells were reportedly restrained in vitro by SpCas9-reactive regulatory T cells.

Clones were sequenced by immunoSEQ multiplex PCR, and TCRdb holds only the in-frame ones, with some missing. The repertoire has tens of thousands of clones, around nine tenths of them found once; the top ten carry 0.69%. As regards this clone: Its specificity is not known.

Sequencing input: CD4+ effector T cells (CD127+, CD25-, CD137-, CD154-) from PBMCs; culture status not recorded. The chain employs TRBV5-1 and TRBJ2-7, with D unresolved. The sequence derives from a human donor in good health. The CDR3 region has the DNA TGCGCCAGCAGCTTGGCTCAGGCGACCGTCTACGAGCAGTACTTC. Encoded protein: CASSLAQATVYEQYF. Together with reference TRBV5-1 and TRBJ2-7, the CDR3 gives the full variable domain: KAGVTQTPRYLIKTRGQQVTLSCSPISGHRSVSWYQQTPGQGLQFLFEYFSETQRNKGNFPGRFSGRQFSNSRSEMNVSTLELGDSALYLCASSLAQATVYEQYFGPGTRLTVT.